Presented here are 30 T cell receptor beta chains from one specimen sequenced in a study of blood T cell repertoires in COVID-19. The table came from immunoSEQ multiplex PCR; TCRdb's copy has only in-frame clones and leaves some out. The sample shows about 360,000 clones, approximately 86% of them seen only once. The sample taken for sequencing was peripheral blood. The receptors stem from a human donor in a cohort sampled during active COVID-19.

The V gene is TRBV5-6, the J gene TRBJ2-5, with D perhaps TRBD2 (5 bases). In germline, CDR1 is SGHDT, CDR2 YYEEEE. Trimming cost V 3 bases and J 2 bases, with 14 bases left between them. CDR3 length equals 15 residues. CDR3 sequence: CASSSGGGGQETQYF. The DNA of the CDR3 is TGTGCCAGCAGCTCCGGAGGAGGAGGACAAGAGACCCAGTACTTC.

This clone has only one observation. The chain uses TRBV7-8 and TRBJ2-2; D remains unclear. Trimming removed 5 bases from V and 8 bases from J, with 9 bases in between. The CDR3 loop spans 12 amino acids. Germline lookup yields CDR1 SGHVS and CDR2 FQNEAQ. The chain's CDR3 is CASSRRVGELFF. CDR3 DNA: TGTGCCAGCAGCCGGCGAGTAGGGGAGCTGTTTTTT.

V and J are TRBV9 and TRBJ1-3, with D possibly being TRBD1 (5 bases). CDR3 length equals 16 residues. Germline V gene lookup returns CDR1 SGDLS and CDR2 YYNGEE. The V end was cut by 1 base, the J end by 0 bases, with 11 bases between. CDR3 sequence reads: CASSVWDSNSGNTIYF. The CDR3 nucleotides read TGTGCCAGCAGCGTATGGGACTCCAACTCTGGAAACACCATATATTTT.

This clone was counted once. The rearrangement links TRBV19 to TRBJ1-5; a weak D match, TRBD1 (6 bases). The germline CDR1 and CDR2 sequences are LNHDA and SQIVND (reference sequence). V was clipped by 2 bases and J by 0 bases, with 17 bases between them. There are 18 residues in the CDR3. Here the CDR3 reads CASSITPSDRYSNQPQHF. CDR3 sequence (DNA): TGTGCCAGTAGTATAACTCCTTCGGACAGATATAGCAATCAGCCCCAGCATTTT.

V usage is TRBV27 and J usage is TRBJ2-1, with TRBD2 matching over 10 bases. The CDR3 contains 15 residues. CDR1 MNHEY and CDR2 SMNVEV come from the germline V gene (reference sequence). V gave up 2 bases and J gave up 7 bases; unmatched junction bases: 5. In DNA, the CDR3 is TGTGCCAGCAGTTTACTAGCGGGGGTGGTGAATGAGCAGTTCTTC. This codes for CASSLLAGVVNEQFF.

V gene TRBV19 combines with J gene TRBJ2-7; 16 bases line up with TRBD2. The germline CDR1 and CDR2 sequences are LNHDA and SQIVND (reference sequence). The V and J ends lost 5 bases and 4 bases, in that order; junction bases with no gene match: 5. The CDR3 sequence is 16 residues long. CDR3 in amino acids: CASSAPGLAGGYEQYF. CDR3 DNA: TGTGCCAGTAGTGCCCCGGGACTAGCGGGAGGGTACGAGCAGTACTTC.

This CDR3 is CASGRQNSYEQYF. In DNA, the CDR3 is TGTGCCAGCGGCCGCCAGAACTCCTACGAGCAGTACTTC. The chain recombines TRBV11-2 with TRBJ2-7; no clear D gene. This CDR3 region has 13 residues. Germline CDR1 SGHAT, CDR2 FQNNGV. The V end lost 8 bases, the J end lost 0 bases, and 11 bases lay between the germline ends.

The rearrangement uses TRBV7-9 and TRBJ1-1; D remains ambiguous. CDR3 length: 14 amino acids. Germline CDR1 SEHNR, CDR2 FQNEAQ (reference sequence). Trimming removed 5 bases from V and 4 bases from J, with 14 bases in between. CDR3 nucleotide sequence: TGTGCCAGCAGCGTAGGGTTAAAGAGCACTGAAGCTTTCTTT. This codes for CASSVGLKSTEAFF.

This rearrangement joins TRBV3-1 (or the pseudogene TRBV3-2) to TRBJ1-6; D might be TRBD1 (5 bases). The germline V gene has CDR1 LGHDT and CDR2 YNNKEL (reference sequence). This CDR3 has 13 residues. V gave up 4 bases and J gave up 11 bases, with 12 bases separating them. CDR3: CASSLQGGAPLHF. CDR3 sequence (DNA): TGTGCCAGCAGCCTTCAGGGTGGGGCACCCCTCCACTTT.

This sequence joins TRBV18 and TRBJ2-3, with D uncertain. The ends were cut back, 1 base at V and 4 bases at J, with 18 bases in the middle. This CDR3 is 17 amino acids long. In germline, CDR1 is KGHSH, CDR2 LQKENI. The CDR3 DNA sequence: TGTGCCAGCTCACCACTAGCCTCTTCCGTGTCTTCAGATACGCAGTATTTT. Amino acids: CASSPLASSVSSDTQYF.

The chain has TRBV3-1 (or the pseudogene TRBV3-2) and TRBJ2-5; D gene unclear. Trimming took off 0 bases at V and 5 bases at J, with 13 bases between the two ends. The CDR3 spans 15 residues. From germline, CDR1 is LGHDT and CDR2 YNNKEL (reference sequence). This CDR3 reads CASSQDLRVAETQYF. The CDR3 bases are TGTGCCAGCAGCCAAGATCTTCGGGTAGCCGAGACCCAGTACTTC.

The V call is TRBV7-8, the J call TRBJ1-1; D may be TRBD1 (5 bases). CDR1 is SGHVS, CDR2 FQNEAQ, per germline. The CDR3 is 14 amino acids. The V and J ends lost 6 bases and 0 bases respectively, with 11 bases between them. The CDR3 nucleotides read TGTGCCAGCAGGAACATGGGGCTGAACACTGAAGCTTTCTTT. Protein sequence: CASRNMGLNTEAFF.

The V gene is TRBV13, the J gene TRBJ2-1; 12 bases agree with TRBD2. CDR1 is PRHDT and CDR2 is FYEKMQ in the germline V gene (reference sequence). This CDR3 comprises 16 residues. V lost 4 bases and J lost 1; bases outside the gene matches: 2. CDR3 sequence: CASSWGTSGSYNEQFF. The CDR3 bases are TGTGCCAGCAGCTGGGGGACTAGCGGGTCCTACAATGAGCAGTTCTTC.

V usage is TRBV9 and J usage is TRBJ2-5; TRBD2 matches at 8 bases. The CDR3 has 15 amino acids. Trimming at V came to 3 bases and at J to 5 bases, leaving 9 bases not matched to a gene. Per the germline V gene, CDR1 is SGDLS and CDR2 is YYNGEE. CDR3 protein: CASSERAGVGETQYF. The CDR3 DNA is TGTGCCAGCAGCGAAAGAGCGGGAGTGGGCGAGACCCAGTACTTC.

This sequence joins TRBV6-5 and TRBJ1-1; a weak D match, TRBD1 (6 bases). Germline V gene lookup returns CDR1 MNHEY and CDR2 SVGAGI. V was cut by 6 bases and J by 0 bases, with 11 bases left in between. The CDR3 has 14 amino acids. The CDR3 here is CASSRGLLNTEAFF. CDR3 DNA: TGTGCCAGCAGCAGGGGCCTATTGAACACTGAAGCTTTCTTT.

With regard to this clone: The junction departs from the called germline gene at one end, perhaps through a read error. This CDR3 is CASSQDQGMDGNTIYF. In DNA, the CDR3 is TGTGCCAGCAGTCAAGATCAGGGGATGGATGGAAACACCATATATTTT. This sequence joins TRBV4-2 and TRBJ1-3; D is perhaps TRBD1 (6 bases). Germline V lookup: CDR1 LGHNA, CDR2 YNFKEQ. This CDR3 region has 16 residues.

V usage is TRBV12-3 or TRBV12-4 and J usage is TRBJ1-3; D not resolved. Trimming cost V 10 bases and J 4 bases, with 11 bases left between them. CDR3 length: 12 residues. The chain's CDR3 is CATPHNGNTIYF. The CDR3 DNA sequence: TGTGCCACCCCCCACAACGGAAACACCATATATTTT.

This sequence joins TRBV6-1 and TRBJ2-6; D perhaps matches TRBD2 (5 bases). Trimming left V 3 bases short and J 0 bases short, with 12 bases between. Germline values: CDR1 MNHNS, CDR2 SASEGT. This CDR3 region has 17 residues. For the CDR3, the DNA is TGTGCCAGCAGTGACGGGGTGCAGTCCTCTGGGGCCAACGTCCTGACTTTC. Its translation is CASSDGVQSSGANVLTF.

The chain combines TRBV27 with TRBJ1-4, with a weak D call TRBD1 (6 bases). The CDR3 spans 16 residues. Between the trimmed V and J ends, which lost 3 bases and 4 bases, there was a span of 15 bases. The germline V gene encodes CDR1 MNHEY and CDR2 SMNVEV (reference sequence). The CDR3 loop is CASSFTRDTFNEKLFF. CDR3 DNA sequence: TGTGCCAGCAGTTTCACTAGGGACACTTTTAATGAAAAACTGTTTTTT.

The J gene is TRBJ2-2, the V gene TRBV11-2; 12 bases match TRBD1. CDR1 and CDR2 (germline): SGHAT, FQNNGV. CDR3 size: 16 residues. With 5 bases clipped from V and 4 bases from J, the junction kept 5 bases outside the gene matches. DNA for the CDR3: TGTGCCAGCAGCCGGGGACAGGGGGCTCCCACCGGGGAGCTGTTTTTT. Amino acid sequence: CASSRGQGAPTGELFF.

V gene TRBV19 combines with J gene TRBJ2-4; tentative D call: TRBD2 (6 bases). The germline gives CDR1 LNHDA, CDR2 SQIVND (reference sequence). Deletions cut 5 bases from V and 6 bases from J, with 17 bases between. The CDR3 runs to 15 residues. DNA for the CDR3: TGTGCCAGTAGTGAAGCGACTAGAGTCAGAAACATTCAGTACTTC. This encodes CASSEATRVRNIQYF.

The chain carries TRBV4-1 and TRBJ2-1, with a possible D match to TRBD2 (6 bases). CDR1 and CDR2 from the germline V gene are MGHRA and YSYEKL. This CDR3 comprises 16 residues. Trimming pared 1 base from V and 5 bases from J, leaving 15 bases between. The CDR3: CASSQAGLSMNNEQFF. DNA of the CDR3: TGCGCCAGCAGCCAAGCGGGACTTTCCATGAACAATGAGCAGTTCTTC.

The gene calls are TRBV6-5 and TRBJ2-7; 8 bases agree with TRBD2. The CDR3 contains 15 residues. V was clipped by 4 bases and J by 0 bases; unmatched bases: 5. Germline lookup yields CDR1 MNHEY and CDR2 SVGAGI. The CDR3 sequence: CASSFMSGSSYEQYF. The CDR3 DNA reads as TGTGCCAGCAGTTTCATGAGCGGGAGCTCCTACGAGCAGTACTTC.

The chain uses TRBV30 and TRBJ1-6, with D hard to call. Germline V gene lookup returns CDR1 GTSNPN and CDR2 SVGIG (reference sequence). Trimming cost V 3 bases and J 2 bases, with 14 bases left between them. This CDR3 has 16 residues. The CDR3 is CAWSTGRRTYNSPLHF. The CDR3 nucleotides are TGTGCCTGGAGCACCGGGAGGCGGACCTATAATTCACCCCTCCACTTT.

This chain joins TRBV30 and TRBJ1-2; tentatively, D is TRBD1 (6 bases). The V gene lost 0 bases and the J gene lost 8 bases, with 13 bases spanning the gap. There are 13 residues in the CDR3. Germline assignment: CDR1 GTSNPN and CDR2 SVGIG (reference sequence). CDR3 in amino acids: CAWSVGRGDGYTF. In DNA form, the CDR3 reads TGTGCCTGGAGTGTCGGCAGGGGCGACGGCTACACCTTC.

V gene TRBV7-2 combines with J gene TRBJ2-3; no firm D call. Trimming stripped 5 bases from V and 3 bases from J, with 12 bases between. Germline loops: CDR1 SGHTA, CDR2 FQGNSA. The CDR3 is 14 amino acids. The chain's CDR3 is CASSQNAATDTQYF. CDR3 coding DNA: TGTGCCAGCAGCCAAAATGCGGCGACAGATACGCAGTATTTT.

This sequence joins TRBV5-6 and TRBJ2-3; 7 bases align to TRBD2. This CDR3 has 16 residues. The ends lost 0 bases at V and 4 bases at J; junction bases unmatched: 8. Looked up from germline, CDR1 is SGHDT and CDR2 is YYEEEE. The CDR3 spells CASSLERGNLPDTQYF. CDR3 sequence (DNA): TGTGCCAGCAGCTTGGAGCGGGGCAACTTGCCAGATACGCAGTATTTT.

This clone was seen just once. The rearrangement uses TRBV5-6 and TRBJ2-4, with D possibly being TRBD2 (6 bases). CDR1 is SGHDT and CDR2 is YYEEEE in the germline V gene. Trimming cost V 4 bases and J 3 bases, with 17 bases left between them. The CDR3 sequence is 16 residues long. The CDR3: CASSPSGGWVKNIQYF. The CDR3, as DNA: TGTGCCAGCAGCCCGAGTGGGGGGTGGGTCAAAAACATTCAGTACTTC.

In regard to this clone: The sample contains more than one DNA sequence encoding this CDR3. The rearrangement joins TRBV7-9 to TRBJ2-1; D unclear. The CDR3 sequence is 11 residues long. V was shortened by 3 bases and J by 6 bases, with 3 bases between the two germline ends. Per germline, CDR1 SEHNR and CDR2 FQNEAQ (reference sequence). CDR3 in amino acids: CASSFRNEQFF. The CDR3 DNA reads TGTGCCAGCAGCTTCCGCAATGAGCAGTTCTTC.

The rearrangement uses TRBV28 and TRBJ2-7; the match to TRBD1 covers 9 bases. The CDR3 loop spans 17 amino acids. Germline assignment: CDR1 MDHEN and CDR2 SYDVKM. The J segment lost 5 bases and the V segment lost 6 bases, leaving 17 bases of the junction unmatched. The CDR3 nucleotides read TGTGCCAGCAGCCTCCTCGTCTTGAGGACAGGGGTTGACGAGCAGTACTTC. This encodes CASSLLVLRTGVDEQYF.